Detailed here is one T cell receptor beta chain. V shed 4 bases and J 8 bases; nucleotides not matched to a gene: 12. Germline CDR1 and CDR2: SGHDT and YYEEEE. The CDR3 loop spans 15 amino acids. This sample is part of a study of shared clonotypes between healthy human individuals. The repertoire was sequenced with immunoSEQ multiplex PCR; TCRdb's copy has only in-frame clones and lacks some. The repertoire holds 1,500,000 or so clones, roughly 96% seen once, with approximately 1.1% in the top ten. This chain uses TRBV5-6 with TRBJ2-3; 8 bases line up with TRBD2. The sequenced sample was naive CD4+ T cells sorted from blood. Subset indicated: CD45RA+ positively selected. The origin of this receptor is a man under 40 in good health. CDR3 protein: CASSPGLAEARTQYF. CDR3 DNA: TGTGCCAGCAGCCCAGGACTAGCCGAAGCCCGTACGCAGTATTTT.